This TCR beta chain is drawn from a study of blood T cells in healthy people across ages. At the level of the study: Per two T cells, about one barcoded beta molecule was captured through template switching.

Notes on the study in general: Diversity estimated from one million T cells was considered an underestimate.

A remark on this clonotype: What it binds is not known. A much larger clone differs from this one at a single base, so this may be a read error.

For every donor, a draw yielded around 10 milliliters of peripheral blood. Alongside a J-beta primer mix, a sample-barcoded 5' primer served in a second PCR lasting roughly 7 to 12 cycles. TCRdb reprocessed the 5' RACE reads via MiXCR and lists one record per CDR3 protein. Of about 1,400,000 distinct CDR3 sequences in the sample, 42% were seen once. This TCR was sampled from a woman aged 18-29 years in good health. The sequencing sample was made of blood.

The DNA of the CDR3 is TGTGCCAGCAGCCCCCGTGGGGGCTGTGGCTACACCTTC. Protein product: CASSPRGGCGYTF. This chain joins TRBV14 and TRBJ1-2; a possible D gene is TRBD1 (6 bases). Between the trimmed V and J ends, which lost 4 bases and 7 bases, there was a span of 13 bases. The length of the CDR3 is 13 residues. Per germline, CDR1 SGHDN and CDR2 FVKESK.